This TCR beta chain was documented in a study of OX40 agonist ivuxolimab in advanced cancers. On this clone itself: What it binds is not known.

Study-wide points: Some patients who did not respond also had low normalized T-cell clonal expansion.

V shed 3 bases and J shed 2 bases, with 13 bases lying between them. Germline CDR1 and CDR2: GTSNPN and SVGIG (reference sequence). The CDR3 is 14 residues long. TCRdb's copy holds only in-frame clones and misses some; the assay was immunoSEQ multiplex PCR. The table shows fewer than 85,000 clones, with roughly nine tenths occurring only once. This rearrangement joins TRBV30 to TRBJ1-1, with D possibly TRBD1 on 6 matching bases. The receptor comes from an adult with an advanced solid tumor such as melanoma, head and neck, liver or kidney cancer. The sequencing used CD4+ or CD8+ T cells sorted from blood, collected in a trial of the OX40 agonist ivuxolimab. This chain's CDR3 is CAWRGRGLNTEAFF. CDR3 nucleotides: TGTGCCTGGAGGGGCAGGGGACTTAACACTGAAGCTTTCTTT. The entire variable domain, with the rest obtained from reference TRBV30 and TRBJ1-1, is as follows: SQTIHQWPATLVQPVGSPLSLECTVEGTSNPNLYWYRQAAGRGLQLLFYSVGIGQISSEVPQNLSASRPQDRQFILSSKKLLLSDSGFYLCAWRGRGLNTEAFFGQGTRLTVV.